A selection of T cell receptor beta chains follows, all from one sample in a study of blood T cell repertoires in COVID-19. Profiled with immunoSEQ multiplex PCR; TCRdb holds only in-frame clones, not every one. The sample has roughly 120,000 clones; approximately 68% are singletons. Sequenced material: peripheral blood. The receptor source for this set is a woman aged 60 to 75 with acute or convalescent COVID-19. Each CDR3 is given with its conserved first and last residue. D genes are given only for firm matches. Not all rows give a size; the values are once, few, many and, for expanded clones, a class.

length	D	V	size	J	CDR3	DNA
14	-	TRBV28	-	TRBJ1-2	CASSLSITLYGYTF	TGTGCCAGCAGTTTATCTATCACCCTATATGGCTACACCTTC
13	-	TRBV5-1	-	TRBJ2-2	CASSQGNTGELFF	TGCGCCAGCAGCCAGGGGAACACCGGGGAGCTGTTTTTT
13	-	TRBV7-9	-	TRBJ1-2	CASSLGTDYGYTF	TGTGCCAGCAGCTTAGGGACTGACTATGGCTACACCTTC
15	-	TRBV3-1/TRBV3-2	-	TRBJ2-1	CASSQGLRTYNEQFF	TGTGCCAGCAGCCAAGGTTTGCGGACCTACAATGAGCAGTTCTTC
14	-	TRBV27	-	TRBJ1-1	CASSLLGGGGYAFF	TGTGCCAGCAGTTTATTAGGCGGGGGAGGTTATGCTTTCTTT
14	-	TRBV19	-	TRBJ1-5	CASSVRQSNQPQHF	TGTGCCAGTAGTGTCCGACAGAGCAATCAGCCCCAGCATTTT
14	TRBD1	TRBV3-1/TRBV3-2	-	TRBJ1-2	CASSQQGARSGYTF	TGTGCCAGCAGCCAGCAGGGGGCGCGGAGTGGCTACACCTTC
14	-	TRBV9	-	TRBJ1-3	CASSADGAGNTIYF	TGTGCCAGCAGCGCCGACGGGGCTGGAAACACCATATATTTT
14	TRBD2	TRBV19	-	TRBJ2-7	CASSPRGGTYEQYF	TGTGCCAGTAGTCCCCGGGGGGGAACCTACGAGCAGTACTTC
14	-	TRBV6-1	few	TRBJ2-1	CASSEVTGISEQFF	TGTGCCAGCAGTGAAGTAACAGGGATCAGTGAGCAGTTCTTC
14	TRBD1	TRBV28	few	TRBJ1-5	CASSSSTGGQPQHF	TGTGCCAGCAGTTCGTCGACAGGGGGCCAGCCCCAGCATTTT
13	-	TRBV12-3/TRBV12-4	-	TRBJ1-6	CASSLGTNSPLHF	TGTGCCAGCAGTTTAGGGACAAATTCACCCCTCCACTTT
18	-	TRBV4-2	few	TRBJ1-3	CASSQDWSRTNSGNTIYF	TGTGCCAGCAGCCAAGATTGGAGCAGAACAAACTCTGGAAACACCATATATTTT
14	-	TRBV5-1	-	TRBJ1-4	CASASGRGNEKLFF	TGCGCCAGTGCCTCAGGGAGGGGGAATGAAAAACTGTTTTTT
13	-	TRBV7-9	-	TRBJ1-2	CASSLDSFYGYTF	TGTGCCAGCAGCTTAGACAGCTTTTATGGCTACACCTTC
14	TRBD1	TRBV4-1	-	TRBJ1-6	CASRRQGGNSPLHF	TGCGCCAGCAGGCGACAGGGAGGTAATTCACCCCTCCACTTT
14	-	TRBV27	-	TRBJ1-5	CASSLEGRDQPQHF	TGTGCCAGCAGTTTAGAGGGGAGGGATCAGCCCCAGCATTTT
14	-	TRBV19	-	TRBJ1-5	CASSSTGSNQPQHF	TGTGCCAGTAGTAGCACGGGTAGCAATCAGCCCCAGCATTTT
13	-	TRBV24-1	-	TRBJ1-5	CATSDYSNQPQHF	TGTGCCACCAGTGATTACTCAAATCAGCCCCAGCATTTT
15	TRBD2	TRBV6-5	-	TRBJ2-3	CASSRSGGAPDTQYF	TGTGCCAGCAGCCGGAGCGGGGGGGCTCCAGATACGCAGTATTTT
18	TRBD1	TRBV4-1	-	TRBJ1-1	CASSRTGGDGWMNTEAFF	TGCGCCAGCAGCCGGACAGGGGGCGACGGGTGGATGAACACTGAAGCTTTCTTT
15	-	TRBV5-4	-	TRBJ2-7	CASSLDAVGSYEQYF	TGTGCCAGCAGCTTGGATGCCGTCGGTTCCTACGAGCAGTACTTC
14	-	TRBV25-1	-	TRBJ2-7	CASSEGRPTGEQYF	TGTGCCAGCAGTGAGGGCAGGCCCACGGGGGAGCAGTACTTC
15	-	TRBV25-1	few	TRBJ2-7	CASSLGSLGPYEQYF	TGTGCCAGCTCCCTGGGCAGTTTAGGCCCCTACGAGCAGTACTTC
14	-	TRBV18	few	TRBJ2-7	CASSQLSAGSEQYF	TGTGCCAGCTCACAGTTGAGTGCGGGCTCCGAGCAGTACTTC
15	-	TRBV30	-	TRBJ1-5	CAWRAGFQSNQPQHF	TGTGCCTGGAGAGCGGGGTTTCAAAGCAATCAGCCCCAGCATTTT
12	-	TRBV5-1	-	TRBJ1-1	CASSLGQTEAFF	TGCGCCAGCAGCTTGGGACAGACTGAAGCTTTCTTT
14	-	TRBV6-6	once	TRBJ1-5	CASSHRGPNQPQHF	TGTGCCAGCAGCCACCGGGGTCCAAATCAGCCCCAGCATTTT
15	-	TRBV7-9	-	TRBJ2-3	CASSPGYSSTDTQYF	TGTGCCAGCAGTCCAGGGTATTCTAGCACAGATACGCAGTATTTT
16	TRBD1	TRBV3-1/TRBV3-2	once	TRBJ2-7	CASSQYRTGGRGEQYF	TGTGCCAGCAGCCAATACCGGACAGGGGGAAGGGGAGAGCAGTACTTC
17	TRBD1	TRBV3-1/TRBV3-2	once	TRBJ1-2	CASSQDYNHGQGYGYTF	TGTGCCAGCAGCCAAGATTATAACCATGGACAGGGCTATGGCTACACCTTC
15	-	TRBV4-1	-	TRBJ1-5	CASSQDQGLGQPQHF	TGCGCCAGCAGCCAAGATCAGGGGCTGGGTCAGCCCCAGCATTTT
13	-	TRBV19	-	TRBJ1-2	CASSIRGSYGYTF	TGTGCCAGTAGTATTCGGGGTAGCTATGGCTACACCTTC
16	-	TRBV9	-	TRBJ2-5	CASSVLGHGQIETQYF	TGTGCCAGCAGCGTACTAGGACATGGACAGATAGAGACCCAGTACTTC
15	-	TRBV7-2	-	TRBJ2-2	CASSLALSDTGELFF	TGTGCCAGCAGCTTAGCCTTATCGGACACCGGGGAGCTGTTTTTT
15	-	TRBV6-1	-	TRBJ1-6	CASSESRAGHSPLHF	TGTGCCAGCAGTGAAAGCAGGGCTGGTCATTCACCCCTCCACTTT
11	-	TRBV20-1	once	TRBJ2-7	CSAREVNEQYF	TGCAGTGCACGAGAGGTAAACGAGCAGTACTTC
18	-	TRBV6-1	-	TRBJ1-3	CASSEIFVGGQFGNTIYF	TGTGCCAGCAGTGAAATATTCGTCGGGGGTCAATTTGGAAACACCATATATTTT
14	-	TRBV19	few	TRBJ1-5	CASSIWPINQPQHF	TGTGCCAGTAGTATCTGGCCGATCAATCAGCCCCAGCATTTT
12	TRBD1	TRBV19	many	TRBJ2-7	CASPRQGWEQYF	TGTGCCAGTCCTCGACAGGGGTGGGAGCAGTACTTC
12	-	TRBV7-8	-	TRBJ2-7	CASSPTGPGQYF	TGTGCCAGCAGCCCAACTGGTCCAGGGCAGTACTTC
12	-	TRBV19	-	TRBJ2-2	CASRADRGELFF	TGTGCCAGTAGAGCTGACAGGGGGGAGCTGTTTTTT
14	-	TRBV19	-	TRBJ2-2	CASLSGTNTGELFF	TGTGCCAGCTTATCCGGGACTAACACCGGGGAGCTGTTTTTT
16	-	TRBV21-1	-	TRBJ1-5	CASSNRGGKGNQPQHF	TGTGCCAGCAGCAATCGGGGGGGAAAGGGCAATCAGCCCCAGCATTTT
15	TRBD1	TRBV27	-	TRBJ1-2	CASSFWGQADYGYTF	TGTGCCAGCAGTTTTTGGGGACAGGCCGACTATGGCTACACCTTC
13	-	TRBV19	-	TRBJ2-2	CASSIQYTGELFF	TGTGCCAGTAGTATTCAGTACACCGGGGAGCTGTTTTTT
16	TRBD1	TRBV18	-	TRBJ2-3	CASSRQGTYGTDTQYF	TGTGCCAGCTCACGACAGGGGACCTATGGCACAGATACGCAGTATTTT
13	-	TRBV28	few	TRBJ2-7	CASLVPTTYEQYF	TGTGCCAGCCTCGTGCCGACAACCTACGAGCAGTACTTC